The entry below gives a single T cell receptor (beta chain) sequence along with its context. Its antigen remains unidentified. Other DNA sequences in this specimen translate into the identical CDR3. The source of the sample is a study of T cell responses to AZD1222 COVID-19 vaccine. Generated by immunoSEQ multiplex PCR, the TCRdb table keeps only in-frame clones and is missing some. Of 75,000 to 100,000 clones listed, 75% to 90% are singletons. Trimming at V came to 3 bases and at J to 4 bases, leaving 6 bases not matched to a gene. The V gene's germline CDR1 is LNHDA and CDR2 SQIVND (reference sequence). This CDR3 comprises 16 residues. Overall study findings and caveats: There were repertoire samples only from the period after the peak T cell response. Baseline serology detected seropositivity in only a handful of AZD1222 recipients. The study found vaccine-associated CD4 TCRs spanning spike, dominant at 160-218 and 743-854. The donors showed a predominance of white British ancestry and of females, with possible underestimation of clonal diversity.

The chain recombines TRBV19 with TRBJ2-1; 10 nucleotides line up with TRBD2. The starting material was peripheral blood, obtained on day 0 of AZD1222 vaccination. This receptor was taken from an adult in good health. The CDR3 DNA reads as TGTGCCAGTAGTATTCTAAGGACTAGCGGTTACAATGAGCAGTTCTTC. It encodes CASSILRTSGYNEQFF.